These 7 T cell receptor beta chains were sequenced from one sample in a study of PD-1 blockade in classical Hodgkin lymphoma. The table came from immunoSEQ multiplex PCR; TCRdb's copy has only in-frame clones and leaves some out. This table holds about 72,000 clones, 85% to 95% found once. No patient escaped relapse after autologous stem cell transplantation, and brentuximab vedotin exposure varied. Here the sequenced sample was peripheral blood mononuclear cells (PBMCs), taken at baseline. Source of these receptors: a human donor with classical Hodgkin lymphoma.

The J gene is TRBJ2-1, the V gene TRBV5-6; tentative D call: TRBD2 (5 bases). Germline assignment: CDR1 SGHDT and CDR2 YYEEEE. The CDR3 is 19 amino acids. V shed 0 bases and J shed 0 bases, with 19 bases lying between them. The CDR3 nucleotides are TGTGCCAGCAGCTTGGTTAAGGCGCGGGCTAGCTTCTCCTACAATGAGCAGTTCTTC. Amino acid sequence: CASSLVKARASFSYNEQFF.

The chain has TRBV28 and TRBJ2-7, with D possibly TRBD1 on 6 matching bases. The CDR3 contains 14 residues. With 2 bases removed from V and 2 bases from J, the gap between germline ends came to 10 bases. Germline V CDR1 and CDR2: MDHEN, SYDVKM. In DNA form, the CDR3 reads TGTGCCAGCAGTTTACAACAGGGTACCTACGAGCAGTACTTC. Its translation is CASSLQQGTYEQYF.

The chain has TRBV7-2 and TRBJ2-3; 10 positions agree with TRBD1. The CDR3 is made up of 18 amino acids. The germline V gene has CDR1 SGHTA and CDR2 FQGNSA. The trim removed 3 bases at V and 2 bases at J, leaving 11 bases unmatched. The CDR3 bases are TGTGCCAGCAGCTTTTTCATGTACGGGACAGGGGTCACAGATACGCAGTATTTT. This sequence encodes CASSFFMYGTGVTDTQYF.

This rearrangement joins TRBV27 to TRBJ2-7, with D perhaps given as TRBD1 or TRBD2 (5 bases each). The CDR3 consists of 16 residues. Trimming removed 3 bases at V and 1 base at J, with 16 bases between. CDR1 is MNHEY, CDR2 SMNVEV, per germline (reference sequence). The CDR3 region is CASSFVGAGRSYEQYF. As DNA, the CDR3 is TGTGCCAGCAGTTTTGTCGGGGCAGGGCGTTCCTACGAGCAGTACTTC.

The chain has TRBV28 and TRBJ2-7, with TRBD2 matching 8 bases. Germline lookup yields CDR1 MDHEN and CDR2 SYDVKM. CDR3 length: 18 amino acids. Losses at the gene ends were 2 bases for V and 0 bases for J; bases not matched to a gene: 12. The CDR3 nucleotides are TGTGCCAGCAGTTTAGGGAGTGGACTAGCTAGCTCCTCCTACGAGCAGTACTTC. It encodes CASSLGSGLASSSYEQYF.

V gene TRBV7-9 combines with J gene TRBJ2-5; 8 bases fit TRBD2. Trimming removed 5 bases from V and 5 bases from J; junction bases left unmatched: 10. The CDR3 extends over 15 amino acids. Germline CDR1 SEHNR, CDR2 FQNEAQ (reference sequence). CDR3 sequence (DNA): TGTGCCAGCAGCGTCTGGACTAGCTATACGGAGACCCAGTACTTC. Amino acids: CASSVWTSYTETQYF.

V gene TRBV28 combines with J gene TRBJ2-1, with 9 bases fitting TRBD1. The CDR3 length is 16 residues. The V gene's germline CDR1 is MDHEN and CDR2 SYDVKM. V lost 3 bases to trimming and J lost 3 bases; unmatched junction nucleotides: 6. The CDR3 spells CASSFRRDRVYNEQFF. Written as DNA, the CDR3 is TGTGCCAGCAGTTTTCGCCGGGACAGGGTCTACAATGAGCAGTTCTTC.